A selection of T cell receptor beta chains follows, all from one sample in a study of CD8+CD57+ T cells in acquired aplastic anemia. TCRdb re-called the reads with MiXCR, one entry per CDR3 protein. This sample carries some 98,000 distinct CDR3 sequences, approximately 73% of them seen once, and the ten largest clones take 60% to 80%. The sample was sorted CD4+, CD8+, or CD8+CD57+ T cells (not recorded which) from PBMCs. These receptors were collected from a human donor with aplastic anemia. The CDR3 runs from the conserved cysteine through the conserved F or W. Fields, in order: J gene, V gene, clone size, D gene, CDR3 protein, CDR3 DNA. The D gene is left open where the match is weak. A row's size may be missing; if present it is once, few, many or a size class.

TRBJ1-1	TRBV29-1	NA	NA	CSGMLRDRSTEAFF	TGCAGCGGGATGCTCCGGGACCGGAGTACTGAAGCTTTCTTT
TRBJ1-1	TRBV19	NA	NA	CASSPQFGKAFF	TGTGCCAGTAGTCCGCAATTCGGGAAAGCTTTCTTT
TRBJ1-2	TRBV25-1	NA	NA	CASSAFDGSYIGYTF	TGTGCCAGCAGTGCTTTCGACGGCTCTTACATCGGCTACACCTTC
TRBJ1-1	TRBV10-2	NA	NA	CASSETVLGTEAFF	TGCGCCAGCAGTGAGACAGTGTTGGGAACTGAAGCTTTCTTT
TRBJ2-3	TRBV20-1	NA	NA	CSARDPPVSGTVSTDTQYF	TGCAGTGCTAGAGATCCCCCCGTTAGCGGGACAGTTAGCACAGATACGCAGTATTTT
TRBJ2-3	TRBV2	NA	NA	CASTGPTPDNEQYF	TGTGCCAGCACCGGACCCACCCCGGACAATGAGCAGTATTTT
TRBJ2-2	TRBV7-6	many	TRBD1	CASKSGTGDTGELFF	TGTGCCAGCAAGTCCGGGACAGGGGACACCGGGGAGCTGTTTTTT
TRBJ2-5	TRBV25-1	once	NA	CASSYGQQETQYF	TGTGCCAGCAGCTACGGACAGCAAGAGACCCAGTACTTC
TRBJ2-6	TRBV20-1	NA	TRBD1	CSARTGGSGANVLTF	TGCAGTGCTAGGACAGGGGGCTCTGGGGCCAACGTCCTGACTTTC
TRBJ2-3	TRBV10-3	NA	NA	CAISERRGTDTQYF	TGTGCCATCAGTGAAAGGAGGGGCACAGATACGCAGTATTTT
TRBJ1-2	TRBV6-1	many	TRBD1	CASSHVPGQGSSTGYTF	TGTGCCAGCAGTCATGTACCCGGACAGGGATCTTCGACTGGCTACACCTTC
TRBJ2-1	TRBV24-1	few	NA	CATSDPITREKFF	TGTGCCACCAGTGACCCCATAACTAGGGAAAAGTTCTTC
TRBJ2-7	TRBV25-1	few	NA	CASSGTYEQYF	TGTGCCAGCAGTGGAACCTACGAGCAGTACTTC
TRBJ1-1	TRBV7-2	few	NA	CASSVQERGAEAFF	TGTGCCAGCAGCGTCCAGGAGAGGGGCGCTGAAGCTTTCTTT
TRBJ2-4	TRBV20-1	once	NA	CSARPNSRDIQYF	TGCAGTGCTAGACCTAACTCAAGGGACATTCAGTACTTC
TRBJ2-1	TRBV20-1	many	NA	CSANYNEQFF	TGCAGTGCTAACTACAATGAGCAGTTCTTC
TRBJ1-5	TRBV7-2	few	NA	CASSQGSYQPQHF	TGTGCCAGCAGCCAAGGGAGTTATCAGCCCCAGCATTTT
TRBJ1-2	TRBV10-1	NA	TRBD1	CASSEGQGPFFYGYTF	TGCGCCAGCAGTGAGGGACAGGGGCCTTTCTTCTATGGCTACACCTTC
TRBJ2-1	TRBV29-1	NA	TRBD2	CSACKGTSGMGYEQFF	TGCAGCGCCTGCAAGGGGACTAGCGGGATGGGGTATGAGCAGTTCTTC
TRBJ2-7	TRBV2	NA	TRBD2	CASSEGGGSHLVYEQYF	TGTGCCAGCAGTGAGGGGGGAGGGAGCCACCTCGTCTACGAGCAGTACTTC
TRBJ2-5	TRBV20-1	NA	NA	CSAGAGDQETQYF	TGCAGTGCAGGGGCAGGAGATCAAGAGACCCAGTACTTC
TRBJ2-7	TRBV7-8	NA	NA	CASSTTGGPSYEQYF	TGTGCCAGCAGTACCACTGGGGGCCCCTCCTACGAGCAGTACTTC
TRBJ1-6	TRBV7-6	NA	NA	CASSAGGSHSPLHF	TGTGCCAGCAGCGCGGGCGGCAGCCATTCACCCCTCCACTTT
TRBJ2-1	TRBV24-1	few	TRBD2	CATSEGGTSEQFF	TGTGCCACCAGTGAGGGGGGGACGAGTGAGCAGTTCTTC
TRBJ2-2	TRBV6-2/TRBV6-3	NA	TRBD1	CASSRTGGDTGELFF	TGTGCCAGCAGCAGGACAGGGGGAGACACCGGGGAGCTGTTTTTT
TRBJ2-3	TRBV5-4	NA	TRBD2	CASSSKRGITDTQYF	TGTGCCAGCAGCTCCAAGCGGGGAATCACAGATACGCAGTATTTT
TRBJ2-7	TRBV12-3/TRBV12-4	NA	TRBD1	CASSLPGQVLKQYF	TGTGCCAGCAGTTTGCCGGGACAGGTTCTGAAGCAGTACTTC
TRBJ2-1	TRBV20-1	NA	NA	CSARVYGAPDNEQFF	TGCAGTGCTAGAGTATATGGAGCCCCCGACAATGAGCAGTTCTTC
TRBJ1-6	TRBV3-1	NA	NA	CASSSRINSPLHF	TGTGCCAGCAGCTCGCGCATAAATTCACCCCTCCACTTT
TRBJ2-3	TRBV29-1	few	TRBD2	CSVGGRTSGSDTQYF	TGCAGCGTGGGAGGACGGACTAGCGGGAGTGATACGCAGTATTTT
TRBJ1-3	TRBV19	NA	NA	CASSWQGDSGNTIYF	TGTGCCAGTAGTTGGCAGGGTGACTCTGGAAACACCATATATTTT
TRBJ2-5	TRBV20-1	NA	TRBD1	CSVRGTGSWTQYF	TGCAGTGTTAGGGGGACAGGATCGTGGACCCAGTACTTC
TRBJ2-1	TRBV29-1	NA	NA	CSVGRGGASYNEQFF	TGCAGCGTCGGACGAGGGGGGGCCTCCTACAATGAGCAGTTCTTC
TRBJ2-7	TRBV7-2	NA	NA	CASSFHGEQYF	TGTGCCAGCAGCTTTCATGGTGAGCAGTACTTC
TRBJ2-7	TRBV7-9	many	NA	CASSDPASPYEQYF	TGTGCCAGCAGCGACCCAGCTAGCCCGTACGAGCAGTACTTC
TRBJ2-7	TRBV6-1	many	NA	CASSGLGTRGSYEQYF	TGTGCCAGCAGTGGGCTCGGGACCAGGGGTTCCTACGAGCAGTACTTC
TRBJ2-7	TRBV2	NA	TRBD2	CASRETSGIYEQYF	TGTGCCAGCAGGGAGACTAGCGGCATCTACGAGCAGTACTTC
TRBJ1-1	TRBV2	NA	TRBD1	CASRGTGNRAFF	TGTGCCAGCAGGGGGACAGGGAATCGAGCTTTCTTT
TRBJ1-2	TRBV20-1	NA	TRBD1	CSAPRDRAHGYTF	TGCAGTGCTCCCCGGGACAGAGCCCATGGCTACACCTTC
TRBJ2-3	TRBV6-1	NA	TRBD2	CASSEAGGDTDTQYF	TGTGCCAGCAGTGAAGCGGGGGGGGACACAGATACGCAGTATTTT
TRBJ2-7	TRBV9	NA	NA	CASSVAVLSSYEQYF	TGTGCCAGCAGCGTAGCTGTACTGAGCTCCTACGAGCAGTACTTC
TRBJ1-4	TRBV15	many	TRBD1	CATSRDLGTGSGKLFF	TGTGCCACCAGCAGAGACCTCGGGACAGGGAGTGGAAAACTGTTTTTT
TRBJ2-7	TRBV7-2	NA	TRBD2	CASVRGVGGEQYF	TGTGCCAGCGTCCGGGGGGTCGGCGGCGAGCAGTACTTC
TRBJ1-6	TRBV25-1	NA	NA	CASSGTGSKNSYNSPLHF	TGTGCCAGCAGTGGAACAGGATCCAAAAATTCCTATAATTCACCCCTCCACTTT
TRBJ1-6	TRBV9	many	NA	CASSGRGQVTNSPLHF	TGTGCCAGCAGCGGTCGGGGGCAGGTCACCAATTCACCCCTCCACTTT
TRBJ2-5	TRBV10-3	NA	NA	CASSPSGVTQYF	TGTGCCAGCAGTCCCTCGGGAGTAACCCAGTACTTC
TRBJ2-5	TRBV7-6	once	NA	CASSLVYQETQYF	TGTGCCAGCAGCTTGGTGTACCAAGAGACCCAGTACTTC
TRBJ2-5	TRBV20-1	few	NA	CSARDRDRLGETQYF	TGCAGTGCTAGAGATCGGGACCGTCTAGGGGAGACCCAGTACTTC
TRBJ2-1	TRBV20-1	few	TRBD2	CSARTSGGPHLYNEQFF	TGCAGTGCTAGAACTAGCGGGGGGCCCCATCTCTACAATGAGCAGTTCTTC